The TCR beta chain described here comes from a study of blood T cell repertoires in COVID-19. Profiling relied on immunoSEQ multiplex PCR, and the TCRdb table lists in-frame clones only, not all of them. In the table there are roughly 400,000 clones, around nine tenths of which are singletons. The CDR3 contains 16 residues. Per germline, CDR1 SGHDT and CDR2 YYEEEE. V was clipped by 5 bases and J by 0 bases, with 15 bases between them. This clone has only a few counts. J is TRBJ2-4 and V is TRBV5-6, with D possibly being TRBD1 (6 bases). This TCR derives from a woman in her 50s who had recovered from COVID-19. The specimen sequenced was PBMCs or T cells enriched from blood (not recorded which). The CDR3 here is CASRPSRTAAKNIQYF. In nucleotides, the CDR3 is TGTGCCAGCAGACCCTCCAGGACAGCAGCCAAAAACATTCAGTACTTC. The whole variable domain, filled in from reference TRBV5-6 and TRBJ2-4, reads DAGVTQSPTHLIKTRGQQVTLRCSPKSGHDTVSWYQQALGQGPQFIFQYYEEEERQRGNFPDRFSGHQFPNYSSELNVNALLLGDSALYLCASRPSRTAAKNIQYFGAGTRLSVL.